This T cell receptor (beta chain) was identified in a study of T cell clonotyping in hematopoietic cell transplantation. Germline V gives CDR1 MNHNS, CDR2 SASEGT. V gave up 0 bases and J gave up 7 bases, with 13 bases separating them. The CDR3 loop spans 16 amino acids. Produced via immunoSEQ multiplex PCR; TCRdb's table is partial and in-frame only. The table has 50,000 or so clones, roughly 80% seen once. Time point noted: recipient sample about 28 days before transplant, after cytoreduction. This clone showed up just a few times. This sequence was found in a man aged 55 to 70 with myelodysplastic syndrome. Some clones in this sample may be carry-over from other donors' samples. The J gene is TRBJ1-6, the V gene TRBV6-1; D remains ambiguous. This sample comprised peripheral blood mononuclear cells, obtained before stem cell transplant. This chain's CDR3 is CASSEARTSGNSPLHF. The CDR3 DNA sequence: TGTGCCAGCAGTGAAGCGCGGACTTCGGGAAATTCACCCCTCCACTTT.